This T cell receptor beta chain appears in the sequencing data of a study of chemoradiotherapy in HPV16-positive cancers. A note on this clone: Its target is unknown.

Repeated repertoire sampling spanned the course of chemoradiotherapy. Data came from immunoSEQ multiplex PCR; TCRdb stores just in-frame clones and leaves some out. The profile shows nearly 3,000 clones, around 90% of them singletons. Germline V gene lookup returns CDR1 MNHNY and CDR2 SVGAGI (reference sequence). The V gene lost 5 bases and the J gene lost 3 bases, with 5 bases spanning the gap. The CDR3 length is 12 residues. Study-level results: In HPV16-positive patients, HPV-responsive T-cell expansion tracked better recurrence-free survival. Candidate HPV-specific clones and E7-related TCR motifs grew in tumor during treatment.

This material consisted of tumor tissue, taken from a patient who underwent chemoradiotherapy. This TCR was sampled from a human donor with HPV-associated anogenital cancer. This chain connects TRBV6-6 to TRBJ1-5; D not certain. The CDR3 DNA is TGTGCCAGCAGTCTAGACAATCAGCCCCAGCATTTT. It yields the protein CASSLDNQPQHF.